The 25 T cell receptor beta chains below come from one sample, sequenced in a study of blood T cell repertoires in COVID-19 (dated by TCRdb to about 2020). Library preparation used the immunoSEQ multiplex PCR assay. The table comes from immuneACCESS by way of TCRdb, which keeps in-frame sequences with V and J called. Part of the clones is missing from these tables; in studies checked, under half for an unresolved V gene and the rest for unknown reasons. Within this sample are some 300,000 clones, with roughly 90% of them counted one time only. In total, the top ten clones hold 3% to 5% of the sample. Source material: PBMCs or T cells enriched from blood (not recorded which). These receptors were obtained from a woman aged 30 to 39 who had been exposed to COVID-19.

V and J are TRBV27 and TRBJ1-1; tentatively, D is TRBD1 (6 bases). The CDR3 totals 15 residues. Trimming removed 5 bases at V and 0 bases at J, with 13 bases between. The germline CDR1 and CDR2 sequences are MNHEY and SMNVEV (reference sequence). CDR3: CASSRYGQLNTEAFF. DNA of the CDR3: TGTGCCAGCAGTCGATATGGACAGTTGAACACTGAAGCTTTCTTT.

The chain joins TRBV5-4 to TRBJ1-3; tentatively, D is TRBD1 (6 bases). There are 16 residues in the CDR3. The V gene lost 2 bases and the J gene lost 0 bases, with 12 bases spanning the gap. In germline, CDR1 is SGHNT, CDR2 YYREEE (reference sequence). This chain's CDR3 is CASSFRGGLSGNTIYF. The CDR3 DNA sequence: TGTGCCAGCAGCTTCCGCGGGGGGCTCTCTGGAAACACCATATATTTT.

This chain links TRBV4-3 with TRBJ1-1; 8 bases line up with TRBD1. Losses at the gene ends were 4 bases for V and 0 bases for J; bases not matched to a gene: 10. This CDR3 is built from 17 residues. Germline loops: CDR1 LGHNA, CDR2 YSLEER. The CDR3 region has the DNA TGCGCCAGCAGCCCTGGGACAGGTAGTAATATGAACACTGAAGCTTTCTTT. This sequence encodes CASSPGTGSNMNTEAFF.

The CDR3 is CASSATGTGANVLTF. DNA of the CDR3: TGTGCCAGCAGCGCGACAGGGACCGGGGCCAACGTCCTGACTTTC. The chain is built from TRBV5-4 and TRBJ2-6; TRBD1 aligns across 7 bases. CDR1 SGHNT and CDR2 YYREEE come from the germline V gene (reference sequence). V gave up 4 bases and J gave up 4 bases; unmatched junction bases: 5. The CDR3 is 15 amino acids.

This chain joins TRBV19 and TRBJ1-2, with D perhaps matching TRBD1 (5 bases). The CDR3 loop spans 12 amino acids. Germline-derived CDR1 and CDR2 are LNHDA and SQIVND (reference sequence). The germline V and J ends were trimmed by 6 bases and 4 bases, with 9 bases remaining between them. The CDR3 loop reads CASRSGAYGYTF. Here the CDR3 DNA reads TGTGCCAGTAGGTCTGGGGCCTATGGCTACACCTTC. The full variable domain, completed using reference TRBV19 and TRBJ1-2, is DGGITQSPKYLFRKEGQNVTLSCEQNLNHDAMYWYRQDPGQGLRLIYYSQIVNDFQKGDIAEGYSVSREKKESFPLTVTSAQKNPTAFYLCASRSGAYGYTFGSGTRLTVV.

This chain links TRBV25-1 with TRBJ1-2; the D gene is possibly TRBD1 (5 bases). Trimming pared 3 bases from V and 3 bases from J, leaving 20 bases between. CDR3 size: 17 residues. Germline loops: CDR1 MGHDK, CDR2 SYGVNS. This CDR3 reads CASSDPNGGASDYGYTF. In nucleotides, the CDR3 is TGTGCCAGCAGTGATCCCAATGGAGGGGCTTCAGACTATGGCTACACCTTC.

CDR3 sequence: CSGETGTFNGEAFF. CDR3 DNA sequence: TGCAGCGGGGAGACAGGGACTTTCAACGGAGAAGCTTTCTTT. This rearrangement joins TRBV29-1 to TRBJ1-1, with 7 bases identical to TRBD1. J gave up 8 bases and V 7 bases, and 16 bases lay outside the gene matches. The CDR3 consists of 14 residues. CDR1 and CDR2 (germline): SQVTM, ANQGSEA.

The chain uses TRBV27 and TRBJ2-2, with D maybe TRBD1 (5 bases). The CDR3 is made up of 12 amino acids. The germline gives CDR1 MNHEY, CDR2 SMNVEV (reference sequence). V lost 6 bases and J 9 bases, leaving 11 bases between the germline ends. The CDR3 DNA reads TGTGCCAGCAGCCCAAACAGGAGGGAGCTGTTTTTT. This encodes CASSPNRRELFF.

The V gene is TRBV4-1, the J gene TRBJ1-2, with TRBD1 identical over 7 bases. The trim removed 1 base at V and 4 bases at J, leaving 9 bases unmatched. Germline V CDR1 and CDR2: MGHRA, YSYEKL. This CDR3 has 16 amino acids. CDR3 DNA: TGCGCCAGCAGCCAAGTTCCCGGCAGGGGGGTCTATGGCTACACCTTC. It translates to CASSQVPGRGVYGYTF.

This chain links TRBV25-1 with TRBJ1-4; 11 nucleotides line up with TRBD1. V trimming: 4 bases; J trimming: 8 bases; junction bases outside the gene matches: 12. The CDR3 spans 17 residues. In germline, CDR1 is MGHDK, CDR2 SYGVNS. The CDR3 region is CASSGGTGGGSGEKLFF. In nucleotides, the CDR3 is TGTGCCAGCAGTGGCGGGACAGGGGGGGGGTCAGGGGAAAAACTGTTTTTT.

This clone was seen only once. The V call is TRBV9, the J call TRBJ1-1; D possibly corresponds to TRBD1 (5 bases). CDR1 is SGDLS and CDR2 is YYNGEE in the germline V gene. CDR3 length equals 15 residues. Trimming pared 0 bases from V and 0 bases from J, leaving 9 bases between. The chain's CDR3 is CASSVEGYMNTEAFF. The CDR3 DNA follows: TGTGCCAGCAGCGTAGAGGGGTACATGAACACTGAAGCTTTCTTT.

This sequence joins TRBV7-9 and TRBJ2-7; no clear D. With 5 bases removed from V and 4 bases from J, the gap between germline ends came to 6 bases. The CDR3 is 11 residues long. Germline assignment: CDR1 SEHNR and CDR2 FQNEAQ (reference sequence). The CDR3 DNA is TGTGCCAGCAGCCAGAGGTACGAGCAGTACTTC. Translating gives CASSQRYEQYF.

The chain recombines TRBV29-1 with TRBJ1-1, with a weak D call TRBD1 (5 bases). Trimming removed 5 bases from V and 0 bases from J, with 16 bases in between. Germline CDR1 SQVTM, CDR2 ANQGSEA. The CDR3 is 15 amino acids. Here the CDR3 DNA reads TGCAGCGTTCTACCCAGGGCGCTAATGAACACTGAAGCTTTCTTT. Translation gives CSVLPRALMNTEAFF.

This clone has only one observation. The V gene is TRBV5-1, the J gene TRBJ1-4; D uncertain. The CDR3 covers 14 residues. Germline V lookup: CDR1 SGHRS, CDR2 YFSETQ. Trimming left V 5 bases short and J 0 bases short, with 8 bases between. CDR3 amino acids: CASRTQATNEKLFF. CDR3 coding DNA: TGCGCCAGCAGGACACAAGCAACTAATGAAAAACTGTTTTTT.

The V call is TRBV4-1, the J call TRBJ1-5; tentative D call: TRBD1 (6 bases). Trimming left V 0 bases short and J 5 bases short, with 11 bases between. Germline values: CDR1 MGHRA, CDR2 YSYEKL. This CDR3 comprises 15 residues. CDR3 loop: CASSQEGGRYQPQHF. In DNA, the CDR3 is TGCGCCAGCAGCCAAGAAGGGGGTCGGTATCAGCCCCAGCATTTT.

In this sample, this clone turned up once. The chain uses TRBV15 and TRBJ1-2; 9 nucleotides agree with TRBD1. Germline V lookup: CDR1 LNHNV, CDR2 YYDKDF (reference sequence). CDR3 length: 17 amino acids. Unmatched junction bases numbered 13, after V lost 2 bases and J lost 6 bases. The CDR3 loop reads CATSRPGQGPFVDGYTF. In DNA, the CDR3 is TGTGCCACCAGCAGACCGGGACAGGGACCGTTCGTTGATGGCTACACCTTC.

The rearrangement uses TRBV29-1 and TRBJ1-2; no firm D call. V dropped 6 bases and J dropped 7 bases, with 15 bases sitting between them. CDR1 SQVTM and CDR2 ANQGSEA come from the germline V gene. The CDR3 totals 12 residues. CDR3 residues: CSVKPPPFGYTF. CDR3 bases: TGCAGCGTCAAGCCCCCGCCCTTTGGCTACACCTTC.

The V call is TRBV7-2, the J call TRBJ1-2, with 7 bases identical to TRBD1. Germline V CDR1 and CDR2: SGHTA, FQGNSA. V lost 0 bases, J lost 3 bases, and 7 bases stayed unmatched. The CDR3 is 16 amino acids. CDR3 sequence: CASSLARTGHDYGYTF. CDR3 sequence (DNA): TGTGCCAGCAGCTTAGCGAGGACAGGCCACGACTATGGCTACACCTTC.

This clone was counted only a few times. This chain connects TRBV19 to TRBJ2-3, with 15 positions matching TRBD2. V gave up 4 bases and J gave up 6 bases; unmatched junction bases: 11. This CDR3 is built from 18 residues. Germline V gives CDR1 LNHDA, CDR2 SQIVND (reference sequence). The CDR3 sequence is CASSNRTSGGASWDTQYF. The DNA for the CDR3 is TGTGCCAGTAGTAACCGGACTAGCGGGGGGGCGTCATGGGATACGCAGTATTTT.

The chain's CDR3 is CASSFGTATSYEQYF. Written as DNA, the CDR3 is TGTGCCAGCAGCTTCGGGACAGCCACTTCCTACGAGCAGTACTTC. The chain links TRBV7-6 to TRBJ2-7; 7 bases line up with TRBD1. The CDR3 contains 15 residues. Per germline, CDR1 SGHVS and CDR2 FNYEAQ. Trimming cost V 3 bases and J 1 base; bases outside gene matches: 6.

This clone was seen more than once but under ten times. The V and J genes are TRBV5-1 and TRBJ1-5; tentatively, D is TRBD1 (5 bases). This CDR3 has 15 amino acids. Germline CDR1 SGHRS, CDR2 YFSETQ. V lost 0 bases and J 6 bases, leaving 13 bases between the germline ends. CDR3 sequence (DNA): TGCGCCAGCAGCTTGGAGGGGTCGCAAGGTCAGCCCCAGCATTTT. This gives the protein CASSLEGSQGQPQHF.

V gene TRBV6-5 combines with J gene TRBJ2-3; D may be TRBD1 (6 bases). This CDR3 region has 15 residues. V was clipped by 0 bases and J by 2 bases, with 9 bases between them. The germline V gene encodes CDR1 MNHEY and CDR2 SVGAGI. The CDR3 nucleotides are TGTGCCAGCAGTTACTCGAACAGGGCCACAGATACGCAGTATTTT. Amino acid sequence: CASSYSNRATDTQYF.

V gene TRBV20-1 combines with J gene TRBJ1-1; D ambiguous. Germline V lookup: CDR1 DFQATT, CDR2 SNEGSKA (reference sequence). This CDR3 is built from 11 residues. V gave up 3 bases and J gave up 7 bases, with 9 bases separating them. In DNA, the CDR3 is TGCAGTGCTAGGGGAGGTTTTGAAGCTTTCTTT. This encodes CSARGGFEAFF.

The chain's CDR3 is CASSATQADTQYF. Here the CDR3 DNA reads TGTGCCAGCAGCGCAACCCAGGCAGATACGCAGTATTTT. The chain joins TRBV11-3 to TRBJ2-3; no firm D call. Deletions cut 5 bases from V and 4 bases from J, with 10 bases between. The CDR3 is 13 residues long. Germline V gene lookup returns CDR1 SGHNT and CDR2 YENEEA.

The chain carries TRBV9 and TRBJ2-5; D is perhaps TRBD2 (5 bases). Germline V CDR1 and CDR2: SGDLS, YYNGEE. Trimming left V 0 bases short and J 4 bases short, with 13 bases between. The CDR3 length is 15 residues. The CDR3 loop is CASSVGVRAGETQYF. The CDR3, as DNA: TGTGCCAGCAGCGTAGGAGTGAGGGCTGGAGAGACCCAGTACTTC.